The clone carrying this TCR beta chain occurred a few times. Per the germline V gene, CDR1 is DFQATT and CDR2 is SNEGSKA (reference sequence). V lost 2 bases to trimming and J lost 6 bases; unmatched junction nucleotides: 8. This CDR3 has 14 residues. This entry is derived from a study of early T cells in non-severe SARS-CoV-2 infection. Study at large: Alpha and beta chains were unpaired, from unsorted whole-blood bulk RNA.

cDNA molecules, individually, were tagged with unique molecular identifiers. Using its own MiXCR run on the 5' RACE reads, TCRdb lists one record per CDR3 protein. Of roughly 45,000 distinct CDR3 sequences listed, around 11% were seen once; the top ten hold 8.5% to 10%. The chain employs TRBV20-1 and TRBJ2-7; 9 bases match TRBD2. The sample comprised whole blood. This clonotype originated in an adult who was a healthcare worker with PCR-confirmed SARS-CoV-2 infection or an uninfected control (not recorded which). CDR3 sequence (DNA): TGCAGTGCTAGACCGGGACTAGCAGGGGGCGAGCAGTACTTC. It codes for CSARPGLAGGEQYF.